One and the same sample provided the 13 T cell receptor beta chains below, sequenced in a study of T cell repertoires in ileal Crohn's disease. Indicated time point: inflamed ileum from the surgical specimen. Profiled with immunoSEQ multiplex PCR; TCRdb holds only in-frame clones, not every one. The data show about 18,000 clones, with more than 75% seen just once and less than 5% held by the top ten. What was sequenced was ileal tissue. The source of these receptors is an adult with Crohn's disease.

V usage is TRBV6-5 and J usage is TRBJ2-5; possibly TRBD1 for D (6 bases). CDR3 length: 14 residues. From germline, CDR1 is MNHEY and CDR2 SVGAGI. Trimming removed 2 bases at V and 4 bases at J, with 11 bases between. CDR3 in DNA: TGTGCCAGCAGTTACGGGACATTAGGAGAGACCCAGTACTTC. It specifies CASSYGTLGETQYF.

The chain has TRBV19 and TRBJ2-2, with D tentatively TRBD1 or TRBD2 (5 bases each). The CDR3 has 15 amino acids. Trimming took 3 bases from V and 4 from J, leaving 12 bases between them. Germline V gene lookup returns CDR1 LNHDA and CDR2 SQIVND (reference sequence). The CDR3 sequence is CASSIPAGGTGELFF. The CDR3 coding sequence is TGTGCCAGTAGTATCCCGGCTGGGGGCACCGGGGAGCTGTTTTTT.

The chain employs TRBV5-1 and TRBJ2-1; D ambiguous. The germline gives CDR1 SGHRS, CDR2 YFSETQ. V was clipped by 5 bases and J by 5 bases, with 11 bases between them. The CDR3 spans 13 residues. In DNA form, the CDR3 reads TGCGCCAGCAGGCGGACCCCCGACAATGAGCAGTTCTTC. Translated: CASRRTPDNEQFF.

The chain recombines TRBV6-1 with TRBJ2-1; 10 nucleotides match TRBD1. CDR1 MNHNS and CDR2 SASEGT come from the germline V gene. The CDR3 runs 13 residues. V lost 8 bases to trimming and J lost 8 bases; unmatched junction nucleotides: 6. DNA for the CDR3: TGTGCCAGCTCTAGGGACAGGGGCTATGAGCAGTTCTTC. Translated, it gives CASSRDRGYEQFF.

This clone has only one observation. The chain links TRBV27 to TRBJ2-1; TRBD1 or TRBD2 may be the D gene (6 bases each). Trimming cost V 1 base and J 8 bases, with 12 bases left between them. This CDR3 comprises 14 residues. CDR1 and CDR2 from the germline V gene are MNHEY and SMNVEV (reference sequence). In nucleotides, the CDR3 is TGTGCCAGCAGTTTATTGAGGGGGGCGCATGAGCAGTTCTTC. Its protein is CASSLLRGAHEQFF.

CDR3 DNA sequence: TGTGCCAGCAGCACACCTAGACAGGGGGGACCTAACCAAGAGACCCAGTACTTC. This sequence encodes CASSTPRQGGPNQETQYF. The rearrangement links TRBV7-9 to TRBJ2-5, with TRBD1 matching over 9 bases. J lost 0 bases, V lost 5 bases, and 13 bases had no gene match. The CDR3 spans 18 residues. CDR1 is SEHNR and CDR2 is FQNEAQ in the germline V gene (reference sequence). Full variable domain (remainder filled in from reference TRBV7-9 and TRBJ2-5): DTGVSQNPRHKITKRGQNVTFRCDPISEHNRLYWYRQTLGQGPEFLTYFQNEAQLEKSRLLSDRFSAERPKGSFSTLEIQRTEQGDSAMYLCASSTPRQGGPNQETQYFGPGTRLLVL.

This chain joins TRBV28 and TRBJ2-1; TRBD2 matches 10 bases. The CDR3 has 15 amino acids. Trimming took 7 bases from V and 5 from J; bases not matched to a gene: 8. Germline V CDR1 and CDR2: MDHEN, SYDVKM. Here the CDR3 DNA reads TGTGCCAGCACTGTTCGGACTAGCGGCCACAATGAGCAGTTCTTC. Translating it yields CASTVRTSGHNEQFF.

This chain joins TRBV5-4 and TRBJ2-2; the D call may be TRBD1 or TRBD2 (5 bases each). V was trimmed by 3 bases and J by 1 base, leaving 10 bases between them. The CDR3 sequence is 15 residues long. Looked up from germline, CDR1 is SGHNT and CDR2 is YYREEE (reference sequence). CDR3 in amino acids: CASSWGTENTGELFF. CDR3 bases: TGTGCCAGCAGCTGGGGGACGGAGAACACCGGGGAGCTGTTTTTT.

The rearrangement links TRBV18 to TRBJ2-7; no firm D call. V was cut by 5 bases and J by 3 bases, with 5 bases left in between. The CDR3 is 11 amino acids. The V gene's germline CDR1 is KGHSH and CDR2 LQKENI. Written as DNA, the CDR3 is TGTGCCAGCTCAAACCGCTACGAGCAGTACTTC. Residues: CASSNRYEQYF.

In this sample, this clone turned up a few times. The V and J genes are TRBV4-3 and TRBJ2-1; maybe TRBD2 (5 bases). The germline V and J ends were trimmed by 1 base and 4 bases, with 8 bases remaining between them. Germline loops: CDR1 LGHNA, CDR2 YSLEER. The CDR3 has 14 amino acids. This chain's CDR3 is CASSQVTGYNEQFF. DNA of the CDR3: TGCGCCAGCAGCCAAGTTACGGGGTACAATGAGCAGTTCTTC.

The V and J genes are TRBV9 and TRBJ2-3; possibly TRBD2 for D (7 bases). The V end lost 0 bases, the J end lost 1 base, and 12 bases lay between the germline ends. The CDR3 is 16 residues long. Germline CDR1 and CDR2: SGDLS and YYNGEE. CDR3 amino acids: CASSVGGGGGTDTQYF. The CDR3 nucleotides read TGTGCCAGCAGCGTAGGAGGGGGAGGGGGCACAGATACGCAGTATTTT.

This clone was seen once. The CDR3 reads CASSPTGAYEQYF. The CDR3, as DNA: TGTGCCAGCTCACCAACAGGGGCCTACGAGCAGTACTTC. The chain is built from TRBV18 and TRBJ2-7; TRBD1 matches at 7 bases. This CDR3 comprises 13 residues. With V trimmed by 2 bases and J by 2 bases, 0 bases remained unmatched. The V gene's germline CDR1 is KGHSH and CDR2 LQKENI.

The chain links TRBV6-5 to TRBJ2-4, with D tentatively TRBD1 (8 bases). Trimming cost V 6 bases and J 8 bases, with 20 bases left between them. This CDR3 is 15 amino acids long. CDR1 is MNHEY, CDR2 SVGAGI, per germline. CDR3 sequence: CASRTGQAAGDIQYF. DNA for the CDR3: TGTGCCAGCAGGACGGGACAGGCCGCGGGGGACATTCAGTACTTC.